A selection of T cell receptor beta chains follows, all from one sample in a study of blood T cell repertoires in COVID-19. Assay used: immunoSEQ multiplex PCR; TCRdb lists only in-frame clones, some missing. The sample has about 180,000 clones, 83% seen once; the top ten hold under 10%. Source material: peripheral blood. The receptor source for this set is a woman in her 70s with COVID-19, enrolled during active disease. Both conserved end residues are part of each CDR3. D genes are given only for firm matches.

>TRBV2|-
CASSGVQIEKLFF
>TRBV7-9|-
CASSRELRDGNTIYF
>TRBV6-2/TRBV6-3|TRBD2
CASTPEPGLAHKEQFF
>TRBV6-1|-
CASSEGFLEKRGYTF
>TRBV10-3|TRBD1
CAISNPNGDRVAPGETQYF
>TRBV28|TRBD1
CASSLISRDSSQETQYF
>TRBV5-1|TRBD2
CASSLLPGLAGEQYF
>TRBV5-4|TRBD2
CASSVGGQSTDTQYF
>TRBV7-2|-
CASSPRSGSVLNQPQHF
>TRBV11-3|TRBD2
CASSLEGTTTGELFF
>TRBV5-1|-
CASSLASVSTDTQYF
>TRBV7-6|-
CASSLGQGTNTGELFF
>TRBV2|-
CASSDQNQPQHF
>TRBV19|-
CASSIGDYQPQHF
>TRBV2|-
CASSEAGGNYGYTF
>TRBV6-2/TRBV6-3|TRBD2
CASSSRLAGEQDEQYF
>TRBV15|TRBD2
CATSRDRISGGAYEQYF